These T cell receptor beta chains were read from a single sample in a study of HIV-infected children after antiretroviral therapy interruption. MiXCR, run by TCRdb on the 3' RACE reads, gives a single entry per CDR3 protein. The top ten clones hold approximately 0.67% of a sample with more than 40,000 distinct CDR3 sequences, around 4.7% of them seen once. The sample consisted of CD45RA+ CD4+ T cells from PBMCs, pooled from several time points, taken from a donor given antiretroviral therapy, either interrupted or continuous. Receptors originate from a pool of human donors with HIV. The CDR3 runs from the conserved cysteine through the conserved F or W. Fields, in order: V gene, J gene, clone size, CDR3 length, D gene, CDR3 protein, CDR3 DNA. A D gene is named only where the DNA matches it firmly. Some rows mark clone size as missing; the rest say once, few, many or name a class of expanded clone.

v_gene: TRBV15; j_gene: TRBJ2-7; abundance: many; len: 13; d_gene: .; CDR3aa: CATSVVELDEQYF; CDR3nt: TGTGCCACCAGCGTGGTGGAACTTGACGAGCAGTACTTC
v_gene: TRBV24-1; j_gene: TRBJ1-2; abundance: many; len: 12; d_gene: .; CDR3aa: CATSDPDYGYTF; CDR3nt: TGTGCCACCAGTGACCCAGATTATGGCTACACCTTC
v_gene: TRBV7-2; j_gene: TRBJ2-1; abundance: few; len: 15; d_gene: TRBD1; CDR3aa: CASSFQGAGGDEQFF; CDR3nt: TGTGCCAGCAGCTTCCAGGGGGCAGGTGGGGATGAGCAGTTCTTC
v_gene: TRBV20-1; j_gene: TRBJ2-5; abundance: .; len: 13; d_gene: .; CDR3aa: CSASRGFQETQYF; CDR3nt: TGCAGTGCTAGCAGGGGATTCCAAGAGACCCAGTACTTC
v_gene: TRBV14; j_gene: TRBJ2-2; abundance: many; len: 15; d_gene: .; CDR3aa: CASSQDSGATGELFF; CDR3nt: TGTGCCAGCAGCCAAGACAGCGGTGCCACCGGGGAGCTGTTTTTT
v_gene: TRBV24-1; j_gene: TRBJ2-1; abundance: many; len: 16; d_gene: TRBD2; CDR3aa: CATSDPTAGGVNEQFF; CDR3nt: TGTGCCACCAGTGATCCGACGGCGGGGGGGGTAAATGAGCAGTTCTTC
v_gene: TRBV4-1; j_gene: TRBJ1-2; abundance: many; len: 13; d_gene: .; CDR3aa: CASSQDWQNGYTF; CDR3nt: TGCGCCAGCAGCCAAGATTGGCAGAATGGCTACACCTTC
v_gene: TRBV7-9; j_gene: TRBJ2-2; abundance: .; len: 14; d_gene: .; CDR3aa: CASSVGQFTGELFF; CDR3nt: TGTGCCAGCAGCGTAGGACAGTTTACCGGGGAGCTGTTTTTT
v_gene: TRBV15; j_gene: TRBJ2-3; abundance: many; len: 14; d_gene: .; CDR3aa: CATSISQGSDTQYF; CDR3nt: TGTGCCACCAGCATCTCTCAGGGGTCAGATACGCAGTATTTT
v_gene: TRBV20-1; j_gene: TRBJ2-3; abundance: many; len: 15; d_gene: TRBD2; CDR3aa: CSATPGTRITDTQYF; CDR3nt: TGCAGTGCTACACCCGGGACTAGGATAACAGATACGCAGTATTTT
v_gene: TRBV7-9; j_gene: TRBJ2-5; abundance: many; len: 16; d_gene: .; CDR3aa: CASSLVPLWGTETQYF; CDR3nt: TGTGCCAGCAGCTTAGTCCCCCTTTGGGGTACAGAGACCCAGTACTTC
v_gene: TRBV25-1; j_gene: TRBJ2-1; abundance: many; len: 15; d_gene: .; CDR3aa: CASSEKKLAIDEQFF; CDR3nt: TGTGCCAGCAGTGAAAAAAAACTAGCTATAGATGAGCAGTTCTTC
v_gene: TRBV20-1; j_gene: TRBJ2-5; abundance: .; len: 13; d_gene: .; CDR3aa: CSALQGLQETQYF; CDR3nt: TGCAGTGCTCTACAGGGACTCCAAGAGACCCAGTACTTC
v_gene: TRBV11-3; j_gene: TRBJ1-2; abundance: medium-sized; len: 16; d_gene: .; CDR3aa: CASSPTLSGEDYGYTF; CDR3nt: TGTGCCAGCAGCCCGACCCTATCAGGGGAGGACTATGGCTACACCTTC
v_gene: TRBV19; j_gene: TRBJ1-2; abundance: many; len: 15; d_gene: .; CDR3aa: CASKTNRDPFYGYTF; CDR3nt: TGTGCCAGTAAAACCAACCGGGACCCCTTCTATGGCTACACCTTC
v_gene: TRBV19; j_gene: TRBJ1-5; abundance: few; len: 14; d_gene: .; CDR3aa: CASQDGVSNQPQHF; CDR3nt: TGTGCCAGTCAGGATGGAGTAAGCAATCAGCCCCAGCATTTT